These 20 T cell receptor beta chains were sequenced from one sample in a study of T-cell reconstitution after alpha-beta-depleted transplantation in children. Unique molecular identifiers were built into the TCRbeta library. TCRdb reanalysed the PCR reads using MiXCR and keeps one entry per CDR3 protein. The repertoire holds approximately 290,000 distinct CDR3 sequences, with around 10% as singletons. The input for sequencing was peripheral blood, taken 180 days after TCRalphabeta/CD19-depleted stem cell transplant. Receptors originate from a male patient aged 2-9 years who had a stem cell transplant for chronic granulomatous disease, so the T cells may come from the graft donor.

This clonotype appeared a few times. The chain is built from TRBV30 and TRBJ2-2; TRBD1 aligns across 7 bases. This CDR3 is built from 15 residues. J was trimmed by 3 bases and V by 1 base; bases with no gene match: 5. Germline V gene sequence: CDR1 GTSNPN, CDR2 SVGIG (reference sequence). CDR3 in amino acids: CAWSERGRDTGELFF. CDR3 nucleotides: TGTGCCTGGAGTGAGAGGGGGCGCGACACCGGGGAGCTGTTTTTT.

In its sample, this clonotype was seen many times. The chain couples TRBV30 to TRBJ1-5; D is undetermined. The germline V gene encodes CDR1 GTSNPN and CDR2 SVGIG (reference sequence). This CDR3 region has 13 residues. Trimming pared 3 bases from V and 9 bases from J, leaving 15 bases between. CDR3 amino acids: CAWSASHLSPQHF. For the CDR3, the DNA is TGTGCCTGGAGCGCTTCCCATTTGTCGCCCCAGCATTTT.

This clonotype was counted a few times. The chain links TRBV5-4 to TRBJ2-1; 10 bases are a match to TRBD2. Germline CDR1 reads SGHNT; CDR2 reads YYREEE (reference sequence). V shed 2 bases and J 2 bases; nucleotides not matched to a gene: 4. This CDR3 is 16 amino acids long. The CDR3 loop is CASSFVAGGPYNEQFF. DNA of the CDR3: TGTGCCAGCAGCTTCGTAGCGGGAGGACCCTACAATGAGCAGTTCTTC.

This clonotype was counted many times. This chain joins TRBV29-1 and TRBJ1-1; D gene ambiguous. Germline V gene sequence: CDR1 SQVTM, CDR2 ANQGSEA. The CDR3 sequence is 13 residues long. The V gene lost 4 bases and the J gene lost 2 bases, with 11 bases spanning the gap. The DNA of the CDR3 is TGCAGCGTTGCACCCCAGAGAAACACTGAAGCTTTCTTT. This translates into CSVAPQRNTEAFF.

This clonotype was detected many times. This chain links TRBV7-8 with TRBJ1-5, with D unresolved. The CDR3 has 13 amino acids. The V end lost 4 bases, the J end lost 0 bases, and 4 bases lay between the germline ends. Looked up from germline, CDR1 is SGHVS and CDR2 is FQNEAQ. The CDR3 reads CASSSDSNQPQHF. CDR3 DNA: TGTGCCAGCAGCTCAGATAGCAATCAGCCCCAGCATTTT.

Comment on this clonotype: Given a much more abundant clone one base away, this may be a read error. The gene calls are TRBV12-3 or TRBV12-4 and TRBJ2-7; D perhaps matches TRBD2 (5 bases). There are 13 residues in the CDR3. This CDR3 is CASSPEGSYEQSF. The CDR3 DNA sequence: TGTGCCAGCAGCCCAGAGGGATCCTACGAGCAGTCCTTC.

Regarding this clonotype: A much larger clone differs by one base, so this may be a read error. The chain recombines TRBV12-3 or TRBV12-4 with TRBJ2-3; 8 bases line up with TRBD2. V lost 11 bases to trimming and J lost 2 bases; unmatched junction nucleotides: 9. This CDR3 is built from 14 residues. The DNA for the CDR3 is TGTGCCGGGTGGCGGGGGGCTTACACAGATACGCAGTATTTT. Protein sequence: CAGWRGAYTDTQYF.

Many counts were recorded for this clonotype. The rearrangement uses TRBV20-1 and TRBJ2-5; D is unclear. Trimming took off 4 bases at V and 3 bases at J, with 12 bases between the two ends. CDR1 DFQATT and CDR2 SNEGSKA come from the germline V gene (reference sequence). There are 13 residues in the CDR3. CDR3 coding DNA: TGCAGTGCTAAGTACCTCGGAAAAGAGACCCAGTACTTC. Translated, it gives CSAKYLGKETQYF.

This clonotype was recorded at least ten times. The V gene is TRBV7-2, the J gene TRBJ2-3; D ambiguous. The germline gives CDR1 SGHTA, CDR2 FQGNSA. This CDR3 is 12 amino acids long. V was trimmed by 5 bases and J by 6 bases, leaving 9 bases between them. DNA for the CDR3: TGTGCCAGCAGCACTACCTCGGATACGCAGTATTTT. Translated: CASSTTSDTQYF. Complete variable domain (other parts from reference TRBV7-2 and TRBJ2-3): GAGVSQSPSNKVTEKGKDVELRCDPISGHTALYWYRQSLGQGLEFLIYFQGNSAPDKSGLPSDRFSAERTGGSVSTLTIQRTQQEDSAVYLCASSTTSDTQYFGPGTRLTVL.

There are many counts of this clonotype. The chain uses TRBV7-7 and TRBJ2-3; a possible D gene is TRBD1 (6 bases). The CDR3 length is 16 residues. Trimming left V 5 bases short and J 3 bases short, with 18 bases between. Germline assignment: CDR1 SSHAT and CDR2 FNYEAQ (reference sequence). The CDR3 DNA is TGTGCCAGCAGCCTCGGACAGCGAGGGGGTACAGATACGCAGTATTTT. Translated, it gives CASSLGQRGGTDTQYF.

There are many counts of this clonotype. This chain connects TRBV7-9 to TRBJ2-7; no reliable D call. Per germline, CDR1 SEHNR and CDR2 FQNEAQ (reference sequence). V lost 1 base to trimming and J lost 6 bases, with 16 bases between them. The length of the CDR3 is 15 residues. For the CDR3, the DNA is TGTGCCAGCAGCTTAGGGGGAATTGGCTCCCTCGAGCAGTACTTC. Protein: CASSLGGIGSLEQYF.

A remark on this clonotype: Just one base apart from a much larger clone, this may be a read error. The chain combines TRBV20-1 with TRBJ1-4, with TRBD1 matching over 8 bases. V lost 5 bases, J lost 5 bases, and 7 bases stayed unmatched. Looked up from germline, CDR1 is DFQATT and CDR2 is SNEGSKA (reference sequence). This CDR3 is 14 amino acids long. The CDR3 here is CSARARGPNEKLFF. DNA for the CDR3: TGCAGTGCTCGCGCCAGGGGGCCGAATGAAAAACTGTTTTTT.

Many counts were recorded for this clonotype. The gene calls are TRBV5-1 and TRBJ1-1, with TRBD1 matching over 7 bases. The junction had 3 bases not matched to a gene; V was cut back by 3 bases and J by 1 base. Per the germline V gene, CDR1 is SGHRS and CDR2 is YFSETQ. This CDR3 is 14 amino acids long. CDR3 residues: CASSSGQPNTEAFF. CDR3 bases: TGCGCCAGCAGCTCGGGACAGCCGAACACTGAAGCTTTCTTT.

This clonotype came up many times. The rearrangement joins TRBV11-3 to TRBJ2-2; TRBD1 or TRBD2 may be the D gene (6 bases each). Deletions cut 3 bases from V and 2 bases from J, with 10 bases between. In germline, CDR1 is SGHNT, CDR2 YENEEA. The CDR3 sequence is 15 residues long. The CDR3: CASSLGGPNTGELFF. CDR3 coding DNA: TGTGCCAGCAGCTTGGGGGGCCCTAACACCGGGGAGCTGTTTTTT.

This clonotype was recorded many times. The chain is built from TRBV29-1 and TRBJ2-3; tentatively, D is TRBD2 (6 bases). The CDR3 sequence is 13 residues long. Germline CDR1 reads SQVTM; CDR2 reads ANQGSEA. V was trimmed by 7 bases and J by 6 bases, leaving 17 bases between them. CDR3 loop: CSAGGGFVDTQYF. As DNA, the CDR3 is TGCAGCGCCGGAGGAGGGTTTGTGGATACGCAGTATTTT.

With regard to this clonotype: Being one base from a much bigger clone, this may be a read error. The V call is TRBV20-1, the J call TRBJ2-2; D perhaps matches TRBD2 (7 bases). The CDR3 contains 14 residues. The germline CDR1 and CDR2 sequences are DFQATT and SNEGSKA (reference sequence). In nucleotides, the CDR3 is TGCGGTGCTAGGGGGGGGAGGGGTGCCGGGGAGCTGTTTTTT. This codes for CGARGGRGAGELFF.

The table lists this clonotype with many counts. This chain uses TRBV24-1 with TRBJ2-2; 9 bases are a match to TRBD1. The CDR3 is 19 residues long. Trimming at V came to 5 bases and at J to 3 bases, leaving 15 bases not matched to a gene. CDR1 and CDR2 (germline): KGHDR, SFDVKD. The CDR3 sequence: CATSAHGDRVLADTGELFF. The CDR3, as DNA: TGTGCCACCAGTGCACACGGGGACAGGGTCCTAGCGGACACCGGGGAGCTGTTTTTT.

This clonotype was detected many times. In nucleotides, the CDR3 is TGTGCCAGCAGAGCGGGGCGATTCCACGAGCAGTACTTC. It specifies CASRAGRFHEQYF. The chain is built from TRBV25-1 and TRBJ2-7, with 7 positions matching TRBD2. J lost 5 bases, V lost 6 bases, and 7 bases had no gene match. Germline values: CDR1 MGHDK, CDR2 SYGVNS. The CDR3 runs 13 residues.

In its sample, this clonotype was seen many times. J is TRBJ2-2 and V is TRBV15, with a weak D call TRBD1 (5 bases). Germline loops: CDR1 LNHNV, CDR2 YYDKDF (reference sequence). Trimming removed 3 bases at V and 0 bases at J, with 14 bases between. This CDR3 region has 17 residues. The CDR3, as DNA: TGTGCCACCAGCAGTAGGTCAGGGTTGGCGAACACCGGGGAGCTGTTTTTT. This sequence encodes CATSSRSGLANTGELFF. Variable domain in full (rest from reference TRBV15 and TRBJ2-2): DAMVIQNPRYQVTQFGKPVTLSCSQTLNHNVMYWYQQKSSQAPKLLFHYYDKDFNNEADTPDNFQSRRPNTSFCFLDIRSPGLGDTAMYLCATSSRSGLANTGELFFGEGSRLTVL.

This clonotype occurred many times. V is TRBV20-1 and J is TRBJ1-1; D remains unclear. Germline V gene sequence: CDR1 DFQATT, CDR2 SNEGSKA (reference sequence). Deletions cut 6 bases from V and 1 base from J, with 9 bases between. This CDR3 comprises 12 residues. The DNA of the CDR3 is TGCAGTGCCATACGGGGGAACACTGAAGCTTTCTTT. Protein: CSAIRGNTEAFF.